The sequence of this T cell receptor (beta chain) was determined in a study of CD8 T cells in Susac syndrome. TCR beta sequencing was performed on blood CD8+ and CD4+ T cells. The multiple sclerosis control cohort comprised treatment-naive individuals presenting with stable or active relapsing-remitting disease. TEMRA cells were FACS-enriched, with CD8+ and CD4+ T cells isolated negatively. About 0.5 to 1 ug RNA was reverse transcribed with random hexamers. Amplification of TCR beta CDR3 spanned 54 Vbeta and 13 Jbeta via immunoSEQ multiplex PCR. TCRdb re-derived calls from the immunoSEQ multiplex PCR reads in MiXCR, one entry per CDR3 protein. The data show about 430,000 distinct CDR3 sequences, more than 80% seen once. Looked up from germline, CDR1 is MNHEY and CDR2 is SVGAGI. The CDR3 covers 15 residues. V was trimmed by 0 bases and J by 6 bases, leaving 14 bases between them.

The specimen was CD8+ T cells from PBMCs. This receptor was identified in a human donor with multiple sclerosis. This chain links TRBV6-5 with TRBJ1-2; D uncertain. CDR3 loop: CASSYSAGRRDGYTF. The CDR3 coding sequence is TGTGCCAGCAGTTACTCGGCGGGCCGGAGAGATGGCTACACCTTC.